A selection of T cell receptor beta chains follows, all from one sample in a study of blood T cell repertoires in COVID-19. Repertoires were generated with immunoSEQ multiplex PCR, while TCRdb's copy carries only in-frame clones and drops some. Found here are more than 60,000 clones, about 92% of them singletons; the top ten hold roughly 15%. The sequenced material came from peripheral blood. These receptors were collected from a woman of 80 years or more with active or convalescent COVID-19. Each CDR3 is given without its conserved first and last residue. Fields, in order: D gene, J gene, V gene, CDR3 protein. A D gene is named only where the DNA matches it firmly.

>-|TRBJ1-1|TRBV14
ASSQIDSLGNTEAF
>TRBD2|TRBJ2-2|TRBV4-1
ASSRSGVNTGELF
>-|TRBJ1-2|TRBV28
ASSLVTGGYT
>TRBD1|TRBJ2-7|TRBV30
AWSGGPKGAREQY
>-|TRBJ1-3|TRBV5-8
ASSLYRSSGNTIY
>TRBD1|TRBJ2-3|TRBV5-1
ASSPGQSTDTQY
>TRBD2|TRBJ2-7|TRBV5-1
ASSLIGTSGVTYEQY
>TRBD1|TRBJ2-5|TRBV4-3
ASSQDWRDRDQETQY
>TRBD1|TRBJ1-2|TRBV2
ASSDIGTGGYGYT
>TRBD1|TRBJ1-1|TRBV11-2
ASSTTGQIEAF
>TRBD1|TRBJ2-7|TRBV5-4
ASSLGQGVSRSYEQY
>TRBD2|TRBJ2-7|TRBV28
ASPVGAGDSYEQY
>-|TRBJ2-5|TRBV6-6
ASRPTGAGGETQY
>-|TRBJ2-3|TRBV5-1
ASSFVIVRGSGDTQY
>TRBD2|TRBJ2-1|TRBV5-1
ASSLREGLAGNNEQF
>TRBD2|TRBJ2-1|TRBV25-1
ASNAGGGPEQF
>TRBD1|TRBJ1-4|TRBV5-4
ASSATGEGEKLF
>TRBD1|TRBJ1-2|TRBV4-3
ASSLDGQASRGYT
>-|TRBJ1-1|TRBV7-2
ASRLQIIGGTEAF
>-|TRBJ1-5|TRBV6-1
ASSERQGFSSNQPQH
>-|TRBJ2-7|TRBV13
ASSLGLQTYEQY
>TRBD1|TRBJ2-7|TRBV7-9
ASSLIGGTGSYEQY
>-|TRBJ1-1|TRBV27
ASSYSTLRPNTEAF
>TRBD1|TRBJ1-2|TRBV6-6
ASSNRGLDYGYT
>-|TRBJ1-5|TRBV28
ASSLSGLNQPQH
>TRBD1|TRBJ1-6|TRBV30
AWSPIRQGARNSPLH
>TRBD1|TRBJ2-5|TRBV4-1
ASSQVETGWTQY
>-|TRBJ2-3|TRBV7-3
ASSLDASYDTQY
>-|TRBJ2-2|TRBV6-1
ASSEGETGELF
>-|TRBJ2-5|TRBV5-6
ASSPPRKGETQY
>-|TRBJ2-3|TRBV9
ASSPWATDTQY
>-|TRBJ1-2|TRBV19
ASSIDRNYGYT
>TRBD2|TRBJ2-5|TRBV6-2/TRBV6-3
ASSYRSSGVHETQY
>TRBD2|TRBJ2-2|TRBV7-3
ASSPPPLGGGAVGELF
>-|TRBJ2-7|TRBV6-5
ASRTTGGSSYEQY
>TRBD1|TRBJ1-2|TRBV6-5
ASSYSGGGGYT
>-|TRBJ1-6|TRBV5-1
ASSSTGQPLTYNSPLH
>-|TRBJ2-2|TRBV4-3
ASSQERAGELF
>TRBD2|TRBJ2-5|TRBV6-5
ASRDTQAGEETQY
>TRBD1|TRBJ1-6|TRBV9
ASSVETGFNSPLH
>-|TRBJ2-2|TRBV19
ASSPDTGELF
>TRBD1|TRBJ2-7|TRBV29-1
SVVTGTASSYEQY
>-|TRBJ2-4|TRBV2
ASTPLAKNIQY
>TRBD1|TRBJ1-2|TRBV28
ASSLDRDYGYT
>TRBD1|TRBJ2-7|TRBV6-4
ASSDSKYRGLTSYEQY
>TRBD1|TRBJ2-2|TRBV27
ASSIQGRNTGELF
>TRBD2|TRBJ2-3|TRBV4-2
ASSQDQASGGFVNTQY
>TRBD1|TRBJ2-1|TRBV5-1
ASSPGQGLGYNEQF